Listed below are T cell receptor beta chains from one sample, sequenced in a study of T cells in Graves' hyperthyroidism and ophthalmopathy. TCRdb recomputed calls from the multiplex PCR reads with MiXCR, one row per CDR3 protein. The sample yields 370,000 or so distinct CDR3 sequences, approximately 25% seen once. The sequenced sample consisted of blood. All receptors derive from a man aged 50 or older with Graves' hyperthyroidism. The CDR3 runs from the conserved cysteine through the conserved F or W. The order of the fields is D gene, clone size, J gene, V gene, CDR3 DNA, CDR3 protein. A D gene is named only where the DNA matches it firmly. Where a row states a size, it is once, few, many or the class of an expanded clone; other rows omit it.

D: NA
size: NA
J: TRBJ1-6
V: TRBV15
DNA: TGTGCCACCAGCAGAGGTACAGGGTCGAGCTCCTATAGTTCACCCCTCCACTTT
CDR3: CATSRGTGSSSYSSPLHF

D: NA
size: few
J: TRBJ2-1
V: TRBV3-1
DNA: TGTGCCAGCAGTACTAGCGTAACGGACAGGGATGAGCAGTTCTTC
CDR3: CASSTSVTDRDEQFF

D: NA
size: NA
J: TRBJ2-3
V: TRBV29-1
DNA: TGCAGCCCTCCGGATCCAAACCCTACAGATACGCAGTATTTT
CDR3: CSPPDPNPTDTQYF

D: NA
size: NA
J: TRBJ1-4
V: TRBV7-9
DNA: TGTGCCAGCAGCCCACAGGGCGGGCATGAAAAACTGTTTTTT
CDR3: CASSPQGGHEKLFF

D: NA
size: few
J: TRBJ1-4
V: TRBV5-1
DNA: TGCGCCAGCAGCTTGGGCCCTCGGGGACTTAATGAAAAACTGTTTTTT
CDR3: CASSLGPRGLNEKLFF

D: NA
size: few
J: TRBJ2-7
V: TRBV2
DNA: TGTGCCAGCAGTGTGGCTAGCGAATACGAGCAGTACTTC
CDR3: CASSVASEYEQYF

D: NA
size: NA
J: TRBJ1-2
V: TRBV13
DNA: TGTGCCAGCAGCCAGGACACCAACGGACCCCGCGGCTACACCTTC
CDR3: CASSQDTNGPRGYTF

D: NA
size: many
J: TRBJ2-5
V: TRBV2
DNA: TGTGCCAGCAGGCGGATCGGGGAGACCCAGTACTTC
CDR3: CASRRIGETQYF

D: NA
size: many
J: TRBJ2-5
V: TRBV18
DNA: TGTGCCAGCAGTACAAGGGAGACCCAGTACTTC
CDR3: CASSTRETQYF

D: TRBD1
size: NA
J: TRBJ1-4
V: TRBV6-1
DNA: TGTGCCAGCAGTAGACAGGGATACGGTGAAAAACTGTTTTTT
CDR3: CASSRQGYGEKLFF

D: TRBD2
size: NA
J: TRBJ2-7
V: TRBV28
DNA: TGTGCCACCACGGACGCCTCTAGCGGGAGGGGGGTCGAGCAGTGCTTC
CDR3: CATTDASSGRGVEQCF

D: TRBD2
size: NA
J: TRBJ2-1
V: TRBV19
DNA: TGTGCCAGTAGTAGGGGACTAGCGGAAAACAATGAGCAGTTCTTC
CDR3: CASSRGLAENNEQFF

D: NA
size: NA
J: TRBJ1-6
V: TRBV30
DNA: TGTGCCTGGAGTTACGACCGATGGAATTCACCCCTCCACTTT
CDR3: CAWSYDRWNSPLHF

D: NA
size: NA
J: TRBJ2-1
V: TRBV2
DNA: TGCGCCAGCAGCCAAGATCCGGGAGAATGGGCTGAGCAGTTCTTC
CDR3: CASSQDPGEWAEQFF

D: NA
size: NA
J: TRBJ2-6
V: TRBV9
DNA: TGTGCCAGCCAACAGGGCGCTGGGGCCAACGTCCTGACTTTC
CDR3: CASQQGAGANVLTF

D: TRBD2
size: few
J: TRBJ2-3
V: TRBV12-3/TRBV12-4
DNA: TGTGCCAGCAGTTATTCCGTGGGAGGGCCGTTGGATACGCAGTATTTT
CDR3: CASSYSVGGPLDTQYF

D: NA
size: NA
J: TRBJ1-2
V: TRBV6-1
DNA: TGTGCCAGCGCAGGGGCCGCTGGCTACACCTTC
CDR3: CASAGAAGYTF

D: TRBD1
size: few
J: TRBJ1-1
V: TRBV6-1
DNA: TGTGCCACCGACAGGGGGCCGAACACTGAAGCTTTCTTT
CDR3: CATDRGPNTEAFF

D: TRBD1
size: few
J: TRBJ2-7
V: TRBV4-1
DNA: TGCGCCAGCAGCAACAGGGACAGCGAGCAGTACTTC
CDR3: CASSNRDSEQYF

D: NA
size: NA
J: TRBJ1-2
V: TRBV19
DNA: TGTGCCAGTAGTATGGTCAGGGTTGAGGGCTACACCTTC
CDR3: CASSMVRVEGYTF

D: NA
size: NA
J: TRBJ2-2
V: TRBV29-1
DNA: TGCAGCCAAGGGGGCGGGGAGCTGTTTTTT
CDR3: CSQGGGELFF

D: NA
size: NA
J: TRBJ1-5
V: TRBV19
DNA: TGTGCCAGTAGTACCGGACAGACAAAAAATCAGCCCCAGCATTTT
CDR3: CASSTGQTKNQPQHF

D: NA
size: few
J: TRBJ2-3
V: TRBV12-5
DNA: TGTGCTAGTGGTATCGCCGCCGATACGCAGTATTTT
CDR3: CASGIAADTQYF

D: NA
size: NA
J: TRBJ2-7
V: TRBV11-2
DNA: TGTGCCAGCAGCTTAGATTTACCGAGCTCCTACGAGCAGTACTTC
CDR3: CASSLDLPSSYEQYF

D: NA
size: few
J: TRBJ1-1
V: TRBV10-3
DNA: TGTGCCATCAGGGCTGGGAGGGACACTGAAGCTTTCTTT
CDR3: CAIRAGRDTEAFF

D: TRBD1
size: many
J: TRBJ2-7
V: TRBV11-2
DNA: TGTGCCAGCAGCTTAGTGACAGGGATCCCCTACGAGCAGTACTTC
CDR3: CASSLVTGIPYEQYF

D: NA
size: few
J: TRBJ1-5
V: TRBV7-2
DNA: TGTGCCAGCAGCCGGGGGGACCTCAATCAGCCCCAGCATTTT
CDR3: CASSRGDLNQPQHF

D: TRBD2
size: NA
J: TRBJ2-7
V: TRBV18
DNA: TGTGCCAGCTCAATCTACAGGGTACTAGCGGGATCTGGCGAGCAGTACTTC
CDR3: CASSIYRVLAGSGEQYF

D: NA
size: few
J: TRBJ2-7
V: TRBV5-1
DNA: TGCGCCAGCAGCTTGGTCGGGGGAGCCGGGGACGAGCAGTACTTC
CDR3: CASSLVGGAGDEQYF

D: TRBD2
size: many
J: TRBJ2-7
V: TRBV6-1
DNA: TGTGCCAGCAGTTCGATGGGACTAGCGGCTTACGAGCAGTACTTC
CDR3: CASSSMGLAAYEQYF

D: TRBD2
size: many
J: TRBJ2-3
V: TRBV2
DNA: TGTGCCAGCAGGCGGACTAGCGGGAGCGCAGATACGCAGTATTTT
CDR3: CASRRTSGSADTQYF

D: NA
size: NA
J: TRBJ1-2
V: TRBV6-5
DNA: TGTGCCAGCAGTTACGGGGGAGGTGGCTACACCTTC
CDR3: CASSYGGGGYTF

D: NA
size: few
J: TRBJ2-1
V: TRBV7-3
DNA: TGTGCCAGCAGCGTAGGGGCCGTGGGACTTAGTGAGCAGTTCTTC
CDR3: CASSVGAVGLSEQFF

D: TRBD1
size: NA
J: TRBJ2-7
V: TRBV11-2
DNA: TGTGCCAGCAGCCGAGGGACAGACCCCCACCTACGGGAGCAGTACTTC
CDR3: CASSRGTDPHLREQYF

D: TRBD1
size: once
J: TRBJ1-3
V: TRBV28
DNA: TGTGGGGTAGGGGGCTCCTCTGGAAACACCATATATTTT
CDR3: CGVGGSSGNTIYF

D: NA
size: NA
J: TRBJ2-7
V: TRBV20-1
DNA: TGCAGTGCTAGTGACCAGGAGCTCTCCTACGAGCAGTACTTC
CDR3: CSASDQELSYEQYF

D: NA
size: NA
J: TRBJ2-1
V: TRBV29-1
DNA: TGCAGCGCCGATCGAGACTTTAACAATGAGCAGTTCTTC
CDR3: CSADRDFNNEQFF

D: NA
size: few
J: TRBJ1-5
V: TRBV27
DNA: TGTGCCAGCAGTTTATCGGGGGGGCCCAATCAGCCCCAGCATTTT
CDR3: CASSLSGGPNQPQHF

D: NA
size: NA
J: TRBJ1-6
V: TRBV7-6
DNA: TGTGCCAGCAGCTTAGGTTCGGGTTATTCACCCCTCCACTTT
CDR3: CASSLGSGYSPLHF

D: NA
size: NA
J: TRBJ2-4
V: TRBV2
DNA: TGTGCCAGCAGTGACTTTAAGGTTTCCAAAAACATTCAGTACTTC
CDR3: CASSDFKVSKNIQYF

D: NA
size: many
J: TRBJ2-3
V: TRBV7-8
DNA: TGTGCCAGCAGCTTTCCAGCCACAGATACGCAGTATTTT
CDR3: CASSFPATDTQYF

D: NA
size: few
J: TRBJ2-7
V: TRBV6-5
DNA: TGTGCCAGCAGTTACGGAGGGACCGAGCAGTACTTC
CDR3: CASSYGGTEQYF

D: NA
size: few
J: TRBJ1-1
V: TRBV11-2
DNA: TGTGCCAGCAGCTCTACAGGTCGGGGGACTGAAGCTTTCTTT
CDR3: CASSSTGRGTEAFF

D: NA
size: many
J: TRBJ2-7
V: TRBV12-3/TRBV12-4
DNA: TGTGCCAGCAGCATTTACGAGCAGTACTTC
CDR3: CASSIYEQYF

D: NA
size: many
J: TRBJ1-1
V: TRBV2
DNA: TGTGCCAGCAGTCCGACACGGGGCGGCACTGAAGCTTTCTTT
CDR3: CASSPTRGGTEAFF

D: NA
size: NA
J: TRBJ2-7
V: TRBV6-1
DNA: TGTGCCAGCAGTGACCAGGTTTACTCCTACGAGCAGTACTTC
CDR3: CASSDQVYSYEQYF

D: NA
size: once
J: TRBJ1-2
V: TRBV12-5
DNA: TGTGCTAGTGGTTTGACCGCCGGGCTTGGCTACACCTTC
CDR3: CASGLTAGLGYTF

D: NA
size: NA
J: TRBJ2-1
V: TRBV7-3
DNA: TGTGCCAGCAGCTTATTTCCTAGCGCCTACAATGAGCAGTTCTTC
CDR3: CASSLFPSAYNEQFF

D: TRBD1
size: many
J: TRBJ2-1
V: TRBV29-1
DNA: TGCAGCGGTTCGACAGGGACGTACAATGAGCAGTTCTTC
CDR3: CSGSTGTYNEQFF

D: TRBD1
size: NA
J: TRBJ1-4
V: TRBV24-1
DNA: TGTGCCACCAGTGATTCTTCTCCGGGACAGGGGTATGAAAAACTGTTTTTT
CDR3: CATSDSSPGQGYEKLFF

D: NA
size: few
J: TRBJ2-5
V: TRBV29-1
DNA: TGCAGCGTGGTCAGAGGCGACGAGACCCAGTACTTC
CDR3: CSVVRGDETQYF

D: TRBD1
size: few
J: TRBJ1-2
V: TRBV19
DNA: TGTGCCAGTAGTATTGACAGGGGCTATGGCTACACCTTC
CDR3: CASSIDRGYGYTF

D: TRBD2
size: many
J: TRBJ2-1
V: TRBV19
DNA: TGTGCCAGTAGTATCGGACTAGCAATTGCGGCTGAGCAGTTCTTC
CDR3: CASSIGLAIAAEQFF

D: TRBD1
size: NA
J: TRBJ1-1
V: TRBV14
DNA: TGTGCCAGCAGCCAAAGGTTAGGGACAGGGCCCCTCGCGAACGCTGAAGCTTTCTTT
CDR3: CASSQRLGTGPLANAEAFF

D: TRBD2
size: many
J: TRBJ2-7
V: TRBV2
DNA: TGTGCCAGCAGTGATGGGGACTTAGCGGGAGGTGACGAGCAGTACTTC
CDR3: CASSDGDLAGGDEQYF